Shown below are 8 T cell receptor beta chains from a single sample sequenced in a study of radiation and T cells in renal cell carcinoma. Produced via immunoSEQ multiplex PCR; TCRdb's table is partial and in-frame only. The sample contains 120,000 to 150,000 clones, around four fifths of which appear only once. Time point reported: baseline pretreatment blood. The treatment is: 15 Gy SBRT to primary tumor, nephrectomy 4 weeks later. The material sequenced was blood, taken from a patient whose treatment included radiotherapy and nephrectomy. All receptors come from a woman aged 45-59 years with renal cell carcinoma.

V and J are TRBV6-5 and TRBJ1-1; 7 positions match TRBD1. V lost 6 bases to trimming and J lost 5 bases; unmatched junction nucleotides: 0. This CDR3 contains 11 residues. Germline V gives CDR1 MNHEY, CDR2 SVGAGI. CDR3 DNA: TGTGCCAGCAGGACAGGGACTGAAGCTTTCTTT. As protein: CASRTGTEAFF.

This chain links TRBV9 with TRBJ2-6; D ambiguous. Trimming stripped 4 bases from V and 2 bases from J, with 10 bases between. Germline V CDR1 and CDR2: SGDLS, YYNGEE. The CDR3 runs 15 residues. CDR3 bases: TGTGCCAGCAGCCCTCAACCCGCTGGGGCCAACGTCCTGACTTTC. The encoded protein is CASSPQPAGANVLTF.

The rearrangement joins TRBV4-3 to TRBJ1-1; no reliable D call. Per germline, CDR1 LGHNA and CDR2 YSLEER. This CDR3 has 13 amino acids. V was clipped by 1 base and J by 1 base, with 4 bases between them. CDR3 sequence reads: CASSQARNTEAFF. In DNA, the CDR3 is TGCGCCAGCAGCCAAGCCAGGAACACTGAAGCTTTCTTT.

The CDR3 DNA follows: TGTGCCAGCACCCGGAGGCGGGACAGGGGGCGCCTGGCGGGAAACACCATATATTTT. Translated: CASTRRRDRGRLAGNTIYF. The chain recombines TRBV2 with TRBJ1-3, with TRBD1 identical over 12 bases. This CDR3 is 19 amino acids long. The junction had 17 bases not matched to a gene; V was cut back by 7 bases and J by 4 bases. The V gene's germline CDR1 is SNHLY and CDR2 FYNNEI.

The chain links TRBV27 to TRBJ2-3; D is perhaps TRBD1 or TRBD2 (5 bases each). The CDR3 loop spans 15 amino acids. Germline lookup yields CDR1 MNHEY and CDR2 SMNVEV (reference sequence). Trimming stripped 0 bases from V and 4 bases from J, with 11 bases between. The CDR3 nucleotides read TGTGCCAGCAGTTTATCGAGGGGTGCGGCAGATACGCAGTATTTT. Translation: CASSLSRGAADTQYF.

This clone was recorded a few times. Here the CDR3 DNA reads TGCGCCAGTTCACAACTAGCGGGGTACGAGCAGTACTTC. Protein: CASSQLAGYEQYF. The chain uses TRBV10-1 and TRBJ2-7; 10 positions match TRBD2. Per germline, CDR1 WNHNN and CDR2 SYGVQD (reference sequence). V shed 9 bases, J shed 4 bases, and the junction held 6 bases outside the gene matches. CDR3 length: 13 amino acids.

The chain has TRBV9 and TRBJ1-2; 9 bases agree with TRBD1. CDR1 and CDR2 from the germline V gene are SGDLS and YYNGEE. CDR3 length equals 13 residues. Trimming at V came to 5 bases and at J to 4 bases, leaving 3 bases not matched to a gene. CDR3: CASRGTGPYGYTF. The CDR3 region has the DNA TGTGCCAGCAGGGGGACAGGGCCCTATGGCTACACCTTC.

J is TRBJ2-1 and V is TRBV9, with 12 bases aligning to TRBD2. The CDR3 extends over 13 amino acids. Germline-derived CDR1 and CDR2 are SGDLS and YYNGEE. The V segment lost 3 bases and the J segment 10 bases; nucleotides outside the gene matches: 2. CDR3 nucleotides: TGTGCCAGCAGCGCTAGCGGGGGGGGCGAGCAGTTCTTC. Translated, it gives CASSASGGGEQFF.